These T cell receptor beta chains were read from a single sample in a study of blood T cell repertoires in COVID-19. TCRdb keeps only in-frame clones here, not all; method: immunoSEQ multiplex PCR. The sample shows approximately 94,000 clones, approximately 80% of them seen only once. Material: peripheral blood. Source of these receptors: a human donor in a cohort sampled during active COVID-19. Each CDR3 is given with its conserved first and last residue. Each record gives: V gene, clone size, J gene, D gene, CDR3 protein, CDR3 DNA. D genes are given only for firm matches. Not all rows give a size; the values are once, few, many and, for expanded clones, a class.

TRBV3-1/TRBV3-2	.	TRBJ2-5	TRBD2	CASSLSGGQETQYF	TGTGCCAGCAGCCTGTCCGGGGGGCAAGAGACCCAGTACTTC
TRBV7-9	.	TRBJ1-6	.	CASRATVDNSPLHF	TGTGCCAGCAGGGCGACAGTCGATAATTCACCCCTCCACTTT
TRBV3-1/TRBV3-2	.	TRBJ2-1	TRBD2	CASSLGLAGGLIIYNEQFF	TGTGCCAGCAGCCTCGGACTAGCGGGAGGCCTTATTATCTACAATGAGCAGTTCTTC
TRBV2	few	TRBJ2-4	.	CASSETRQQLGGNIQYF	TGTGCCAGCAGTGAAACTCGCCAGCAGTTAGGGGGAAACATTCAGTACTTC
TRBV29-1	.	TRBJ2-2	.	CSVQGLVANTGELFF	TGCAGCGTTCAAGGGTTAGTTGCGAACACCGGGGAGCTGTTTTTT
TRBV10-1	few	TRBJ2-7	.	CASSDLDEQYF	TGCGCCAGCAGTGACCTCGACGAGCAGTACTTC
TRBV28	.	TRBJ1-2	TRBD1	CASSSPGGGYGYTF	TGTGCCAGCAGTTCTCCAGGGGGCGGCTATGGCTACACCTTC
TRBV7-2	.	TRBJ2-7	.	CASSLESGTSYEQYF	TGTGCCAGCAGCTTAGAAAGTGGCACCTCCTACGAGCAGTACTTC
TRBV18	.	TRBJ1-2	TRBD1	CASSPGQNYGYTF	TGTGCCAGCTCTCCGGGACAGAACTATGGCTACACCTTC
TRBV10-3	.	TRBJ2-1	TRBD2	CAISESTSRTHEQFF	TGTGCCATCAGTGAGTCGACTAGCCGGACCCATGAGCAGTTCTTC
TRBV5-5	.	TRBJ1-4	.	CASSLAAGTNEKLFF	TGTGCCAGCAGCTTGGCGGCAGGGACTAATGAAAAACTGTTTTTT
TRBV6-1	.	TRBJ2-3	.	CASSETGGPDTQYF	TGTGCCAGCAGTGAGACCGGAGGGCCAGATACGCAGTATTTT
TRBV24-1	.	TRBJ2-3	TRBD2	CATSDTGTSGGTDTQYF	TGTGCCACCAGTGACACCGGGACTAGCGGGGGTACAGATACGCAGTATTTT
TRBV9	.	TRBJ1-1	TRBD1	CASSVYTGGNTEAFF	TGTGCCAGCAGCGTCTATACAGGGGGGAACACTGAAGCTTTCTTT
TRBV19	once	TRBJ2-3	.	CASRRQSSTDTQYF	TGTGCCAGTAGGAGACAGTCTAGCACAGATACGCAGTATTTT
TRBV2	.	TRBJ2-6	.	CASSEARVGPGANVLTF	TGTGCCAGCAGTGAAGCCAGGGTAGGTCCTGGGGCCAACGTCCTGACTTTC
TRBV7-2	.	TRBJ1-3	.	CASSLYGQSSGNTIYF	TGTGCCAGCAGCTTATACGGACAGAGCTCTGGAAACACCATATATTTT
TRBV5-1	.	TRBJ1-3	TRBD1	CASSGQGLSGNTIYF	TGCGCCAGCAGCGGACAGGGGTTGAGTGGAAACACCATATATTTT
TRBV11-3	.	TRBJ2-7	TRBD1	CASSLGTGYEQYF	TGTGCCAGCAGCTTAGGGACAGGCTACGAGCAGTACTTC
TRBV2	few	TRBJ1-5	TRBD1	CASRGQGAYNQPQHF	TGTGCCAGCAGGGGACAGGGGGCGTATAATCAGCCCCAGCATTTT